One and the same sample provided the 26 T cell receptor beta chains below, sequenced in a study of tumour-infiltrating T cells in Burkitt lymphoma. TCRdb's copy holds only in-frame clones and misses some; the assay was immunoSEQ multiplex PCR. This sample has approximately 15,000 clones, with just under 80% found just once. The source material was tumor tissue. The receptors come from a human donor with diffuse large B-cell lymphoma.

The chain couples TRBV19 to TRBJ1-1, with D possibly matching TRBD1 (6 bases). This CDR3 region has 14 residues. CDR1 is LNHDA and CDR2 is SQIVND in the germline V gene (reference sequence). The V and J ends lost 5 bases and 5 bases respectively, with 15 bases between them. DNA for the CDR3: TGTGCCAGTAGTTCCGGGACATTGGGAACTGAAGCTTTCTTT. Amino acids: CASSSGTLGTEAFF.

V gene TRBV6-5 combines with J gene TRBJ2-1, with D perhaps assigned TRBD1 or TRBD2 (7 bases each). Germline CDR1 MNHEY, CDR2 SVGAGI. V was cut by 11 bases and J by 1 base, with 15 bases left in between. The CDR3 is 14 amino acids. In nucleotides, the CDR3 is TGTGCCTCCGGGGAGGGGGCATCCTACAATGAGCAGTTCTTC. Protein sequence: CASGEGASYNEQFF.

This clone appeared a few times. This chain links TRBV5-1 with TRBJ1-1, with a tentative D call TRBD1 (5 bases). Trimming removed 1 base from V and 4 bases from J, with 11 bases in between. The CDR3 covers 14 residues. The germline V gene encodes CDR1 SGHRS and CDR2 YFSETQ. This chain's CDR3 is CASSLWGAVTEAFF. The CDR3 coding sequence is TGCGCCAGCAGCTTGTGGGGCGCGGTCACTGAAGCTTTCTTT.

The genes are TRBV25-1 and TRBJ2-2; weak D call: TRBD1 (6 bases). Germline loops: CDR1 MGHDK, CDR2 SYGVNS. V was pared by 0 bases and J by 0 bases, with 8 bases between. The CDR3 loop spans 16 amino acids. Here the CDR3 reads CASSEYQGSNTGELFF. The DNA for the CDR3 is TGTGCCAGCAGTGAATATCAGGGGTCGAACACCGGGGAGCTGTTTTTT. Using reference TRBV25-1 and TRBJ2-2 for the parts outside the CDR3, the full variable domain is EADIYQTPRYLVIGTGKKITLECSQTMGHDKMYWYQQDPGMELHLIHYSYGVNSTEKGDLSSESTVSRIRTEHFPLTLESARPSHTSQYLCASSEYQGSNTGELFFGEGSRLTVL.

The chain's CDR3 is CASSSLLDLDLLNYGYTF. CDR3 nucleotide sequence: TGTGCCAGTAGTAGTCTTCTAGATCTTGACCTTCTTAACTATGGCTACACCTTC. This chain joins TRBV19 and TRBJ1-2; D gene ambiguous. The CDR3 extends over 18 amino acids. The V gene's germline CDR1 is LNHDA and CDR2 SQIVND (reference sequence). The V gene lost 4 bases and the J gene lost 1 base, with 22 bases spanning the gap. Looking up the rest from reference TRBV19 and TRBJ1-2 gives the full variable domain: DGGITQSPKYLFRKEGQNVTLSCEQNLNHDAMYWYRQDPGQGLRLIYYSQIVNDFQKGDIAEGYSVSREKKESFPLTVTSAQKNPTAFYLCASSSLLDLDLLNYGYTFGSGTRLTVV.

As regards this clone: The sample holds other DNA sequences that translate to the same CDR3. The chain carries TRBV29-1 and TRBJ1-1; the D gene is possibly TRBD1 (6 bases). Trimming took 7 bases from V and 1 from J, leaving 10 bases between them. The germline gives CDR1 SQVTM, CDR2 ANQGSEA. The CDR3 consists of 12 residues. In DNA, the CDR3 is TGCAGCGGGGTGACAGGGAACACTGAAGCTTTCTTT. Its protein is CSGVTGNTEAFF.

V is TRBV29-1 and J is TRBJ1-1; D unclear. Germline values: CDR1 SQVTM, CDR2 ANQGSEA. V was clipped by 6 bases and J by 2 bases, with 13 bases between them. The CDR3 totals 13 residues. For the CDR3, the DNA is TGCAGCGTCTCCCGTGGATACAACACTGAAGCTTTCTTT. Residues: CSVSRGYNTEAFF.

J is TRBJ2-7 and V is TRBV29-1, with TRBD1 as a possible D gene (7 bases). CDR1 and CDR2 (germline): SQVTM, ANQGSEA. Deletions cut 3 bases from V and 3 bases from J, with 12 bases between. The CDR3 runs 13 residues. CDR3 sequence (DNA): TGCAGCGTTGAGGGGGGACAGTACTACGAGCAGTACTTC. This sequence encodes CSVEGGQYYEQYF.

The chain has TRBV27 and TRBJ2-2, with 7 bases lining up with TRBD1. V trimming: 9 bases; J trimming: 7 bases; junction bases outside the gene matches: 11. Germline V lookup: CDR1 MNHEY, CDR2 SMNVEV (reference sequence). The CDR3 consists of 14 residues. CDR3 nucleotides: TGTGCCAGTGTTGGGACAGCTGGAGGCGGGGAGCTGTTTTTT. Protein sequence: CASVGTAGGGELFF.

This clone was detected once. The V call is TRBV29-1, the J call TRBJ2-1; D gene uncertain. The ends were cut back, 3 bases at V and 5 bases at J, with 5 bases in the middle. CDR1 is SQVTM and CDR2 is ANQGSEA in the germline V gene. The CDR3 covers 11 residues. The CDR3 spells CSVDKNNEQFF. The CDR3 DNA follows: TGCAGCGTTGATAAGAACAATGAGCAGTTCTTC.

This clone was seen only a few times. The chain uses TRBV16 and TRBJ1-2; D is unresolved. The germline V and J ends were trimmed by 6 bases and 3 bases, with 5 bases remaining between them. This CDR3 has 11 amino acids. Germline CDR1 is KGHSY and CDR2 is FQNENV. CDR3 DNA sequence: TGTGCCAGCAGGGAAGACTATGGCTACACCTTC. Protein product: CASREDYGYTF.

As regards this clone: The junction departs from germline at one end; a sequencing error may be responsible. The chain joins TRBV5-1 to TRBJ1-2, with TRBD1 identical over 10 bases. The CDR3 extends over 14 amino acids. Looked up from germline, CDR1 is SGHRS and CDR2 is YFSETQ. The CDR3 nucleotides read TGCGCCAGCAGCTTAGGACAGGGGGTTACTGGCTACACTTTC. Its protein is CASSLGQGVTGYTF. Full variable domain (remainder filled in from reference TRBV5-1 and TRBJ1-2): KAGVTQTPRYLIKTRGQQVTLSCSPISGHRSVSWYQQTPGQGLQFLFEYFSETQRNKGNFPGRFSGRQFSNSRSEMNVSTLELGDSALYLCASSLGQGVTGYTFGSGTRLTVV.

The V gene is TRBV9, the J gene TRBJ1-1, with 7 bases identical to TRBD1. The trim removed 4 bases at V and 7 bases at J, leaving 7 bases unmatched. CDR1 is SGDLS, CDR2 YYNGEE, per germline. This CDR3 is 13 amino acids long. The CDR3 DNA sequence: TGTGCCAGCAGCAGGGACAGCTTAAGTGAAGCTTTCTTT. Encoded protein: CASSRDSLSEAFF.

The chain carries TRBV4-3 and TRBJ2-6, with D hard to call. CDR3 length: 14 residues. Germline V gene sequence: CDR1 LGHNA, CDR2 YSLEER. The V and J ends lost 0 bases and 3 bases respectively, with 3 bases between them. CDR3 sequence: CASSQDSGANVLTF. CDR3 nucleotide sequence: TGCGCCAGCAGCCAAGATAGTGGGGCCAACGTCCTGACTTTC.

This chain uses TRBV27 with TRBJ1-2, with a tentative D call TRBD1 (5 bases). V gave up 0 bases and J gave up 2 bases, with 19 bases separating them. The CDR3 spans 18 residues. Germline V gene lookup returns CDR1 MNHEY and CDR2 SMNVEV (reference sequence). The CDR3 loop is CASSLSEGGAQRNYGYTF. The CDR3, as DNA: TGTGCCAGCAGTTTATCGGAGGGAGGGGCCCAACGGAACTATGGCTACACCTTC.

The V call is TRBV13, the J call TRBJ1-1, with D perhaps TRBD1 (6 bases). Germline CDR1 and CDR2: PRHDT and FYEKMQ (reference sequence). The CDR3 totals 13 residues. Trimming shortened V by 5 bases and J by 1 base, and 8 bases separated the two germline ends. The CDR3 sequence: CASSLQGNTEAFF. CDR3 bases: TGTGCCAGCAGCCTACAGGGGAACACTGAAGCTTTCTTT.

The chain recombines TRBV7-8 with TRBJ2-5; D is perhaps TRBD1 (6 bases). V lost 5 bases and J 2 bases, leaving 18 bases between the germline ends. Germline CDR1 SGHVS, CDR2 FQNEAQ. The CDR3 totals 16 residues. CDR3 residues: CASSDSRTAPQETQYF. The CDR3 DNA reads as TGTGCCAGCAGCGACAGCAGGACAGCTCCACAAGAGACCCAGTACTTC. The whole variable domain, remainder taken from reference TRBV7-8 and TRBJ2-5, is GAGVSQSPRYKVAKRGQDVALRCDPISGHVSLFWYQQALGQGPEFLTYFQNEAQLDKSGLPSDRFFAERPEGSVSTLKIQRTQQEDSAVYLCASSDSRTAPQETQYFGPGTRLLVL.

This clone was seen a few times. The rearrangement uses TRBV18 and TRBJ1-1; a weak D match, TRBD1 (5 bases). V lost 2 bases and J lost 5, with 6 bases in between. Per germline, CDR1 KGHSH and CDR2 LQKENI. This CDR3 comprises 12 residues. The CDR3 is CASSPKGTEAFF. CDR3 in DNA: TGTGCCAGCTCACCAAAGGGGACTGAAGCTTTCTTT.

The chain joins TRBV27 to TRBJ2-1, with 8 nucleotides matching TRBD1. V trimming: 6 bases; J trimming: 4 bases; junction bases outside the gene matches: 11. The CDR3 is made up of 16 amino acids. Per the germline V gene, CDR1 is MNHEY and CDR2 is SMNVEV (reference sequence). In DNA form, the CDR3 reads TGTGCCAGCAGCCCCCAGGGGGCGGGCCCTTACAATGAGCAGTTCTTC. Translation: CASSPQGAGPYNEQFF.

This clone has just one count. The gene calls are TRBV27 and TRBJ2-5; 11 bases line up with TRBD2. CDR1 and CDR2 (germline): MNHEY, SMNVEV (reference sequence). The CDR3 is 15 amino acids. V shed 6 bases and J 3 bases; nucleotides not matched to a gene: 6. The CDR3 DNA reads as TGTGCCAGCAGGAAAACTAGCGGGAGCGAAGAGACCCAGTACTTC. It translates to CASRKTSGSEETQYF.

The CDR3 spells CASRPSENTGELFF. CDR3 nucleotide sequence: TGTGCCAGCAGGCCTAGCGAGAACACCGGGGAGCTGTTTTTT. The chain recombines TRBV6-6 with TRBJ2-2, with D possibly TRBD2 on 6 matching bases. Germline assignment: CDR1 MNHNY and CDR2 SVGAGI (reference sequence). This CDR3 is built from 14 residues. V lost 6 bases and J lost 1, with 9 bases in between.

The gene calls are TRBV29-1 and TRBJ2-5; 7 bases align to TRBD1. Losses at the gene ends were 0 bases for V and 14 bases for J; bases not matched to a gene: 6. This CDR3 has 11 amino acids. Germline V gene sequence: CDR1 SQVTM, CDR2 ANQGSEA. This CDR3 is CSVEDPRDRYF. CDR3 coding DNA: TGCAGCGTTGAAGACCCCCGGGACAGATACTTC.

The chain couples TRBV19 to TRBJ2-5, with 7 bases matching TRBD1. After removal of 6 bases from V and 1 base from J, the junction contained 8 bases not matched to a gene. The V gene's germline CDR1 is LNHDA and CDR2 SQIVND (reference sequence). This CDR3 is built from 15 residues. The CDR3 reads CASRDSTGAQETQYF. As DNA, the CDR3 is TGTGCCAGTAGGGATTCAACAGGGGCCCAAGAGACCCAGTACTTC.

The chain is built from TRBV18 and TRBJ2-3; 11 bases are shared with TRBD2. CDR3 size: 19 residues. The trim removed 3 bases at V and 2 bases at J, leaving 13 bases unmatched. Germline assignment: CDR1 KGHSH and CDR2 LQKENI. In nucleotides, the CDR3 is TGTGCCAGCTCACCCATGAGGCTAGCGGGAGGCGTCTTCACAGATACGCAGTATTTT. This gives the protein CASSPMRLAGGVFTDTQYF.

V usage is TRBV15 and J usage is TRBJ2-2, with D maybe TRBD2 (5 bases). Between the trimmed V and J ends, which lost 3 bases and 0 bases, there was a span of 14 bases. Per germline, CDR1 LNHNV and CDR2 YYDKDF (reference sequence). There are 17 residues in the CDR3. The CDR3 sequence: CATSRDEGRSNTGELFF. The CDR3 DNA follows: TGTGCCACCAGCAGGGACGAGGGCAGATCGAACACCGGGGAGCTGTTTTTT.

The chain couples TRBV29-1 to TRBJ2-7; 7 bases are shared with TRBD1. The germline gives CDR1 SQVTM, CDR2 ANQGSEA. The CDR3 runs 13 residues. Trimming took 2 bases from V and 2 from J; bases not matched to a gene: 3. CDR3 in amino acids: CSVELGQPYEQYF. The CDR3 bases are TGCAGCGTTGAACTGGGACAGCCCTACGAGCAGTACTTC.